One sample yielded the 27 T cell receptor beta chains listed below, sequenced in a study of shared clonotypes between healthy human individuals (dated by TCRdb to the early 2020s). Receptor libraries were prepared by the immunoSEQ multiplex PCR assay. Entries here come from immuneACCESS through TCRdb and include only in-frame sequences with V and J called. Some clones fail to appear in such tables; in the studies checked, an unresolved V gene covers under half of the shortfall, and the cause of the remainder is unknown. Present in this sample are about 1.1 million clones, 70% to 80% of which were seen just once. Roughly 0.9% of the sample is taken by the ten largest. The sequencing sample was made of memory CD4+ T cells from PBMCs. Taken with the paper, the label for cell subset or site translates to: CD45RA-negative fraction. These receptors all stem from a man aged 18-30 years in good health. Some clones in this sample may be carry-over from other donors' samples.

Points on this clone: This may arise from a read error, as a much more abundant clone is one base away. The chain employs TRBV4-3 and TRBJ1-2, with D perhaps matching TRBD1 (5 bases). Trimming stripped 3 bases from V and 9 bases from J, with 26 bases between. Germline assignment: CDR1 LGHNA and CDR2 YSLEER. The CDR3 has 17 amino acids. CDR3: CASSHIPTGVMGYSYTF. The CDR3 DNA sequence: TGCGCCAGCAGCCACATCCCGACGGGGGTCATGGGGTATAGCTACACCTTC.

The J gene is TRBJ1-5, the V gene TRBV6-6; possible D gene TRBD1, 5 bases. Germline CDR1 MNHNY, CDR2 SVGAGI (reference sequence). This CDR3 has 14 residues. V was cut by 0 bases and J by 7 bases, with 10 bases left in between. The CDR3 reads CASSYSQGGQPQHF. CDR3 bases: TGTGCCAGCAGTTACTCGCAGGGTGGGCAGCCCCAGCATTTT.

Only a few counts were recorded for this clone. CDR3 in DNA: TGTGCCAGCAGCTTAGAACGGGACAGGGACTACACCTTC. Translation gives CASSLERDRDYTF. The chain recombines TRBV7-2 with TRBJ1-2; TRBD1 agrees at 9 bases. V lost 1 base, J lost 10 bases, and 4 bases stayed unmatched. This CDR3 has 13 amino acids. Germline V gene lookup returns CDR1 SGHTA and CDR2 FQGNSA.

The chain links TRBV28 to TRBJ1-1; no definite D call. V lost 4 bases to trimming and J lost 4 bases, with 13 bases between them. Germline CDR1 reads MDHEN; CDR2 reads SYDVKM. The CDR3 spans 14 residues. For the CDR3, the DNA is TGTGCCAGCAGTTGGGGAGGGAGGGCCACTGAAGCTTTCTTT. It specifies CASSWGGRATEAFF.

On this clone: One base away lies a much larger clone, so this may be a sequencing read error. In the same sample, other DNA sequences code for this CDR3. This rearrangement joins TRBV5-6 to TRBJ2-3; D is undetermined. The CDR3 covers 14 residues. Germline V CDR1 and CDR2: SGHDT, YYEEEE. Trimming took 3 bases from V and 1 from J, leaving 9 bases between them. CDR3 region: CASSSGLGTDTQYF. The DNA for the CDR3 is TGTGCCAGCAGCTCGGGCCTCGGCACAGATACGCAGTATTTT.

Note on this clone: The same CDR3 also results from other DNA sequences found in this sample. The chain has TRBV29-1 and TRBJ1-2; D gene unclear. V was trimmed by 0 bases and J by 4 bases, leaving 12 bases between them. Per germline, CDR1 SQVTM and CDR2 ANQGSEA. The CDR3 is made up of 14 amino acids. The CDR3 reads CSVEDRPRGYGYTF. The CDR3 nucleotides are TGCAGCGTTGAAGACAGGCCCCGGGGCTATGGCTACACCTTC.

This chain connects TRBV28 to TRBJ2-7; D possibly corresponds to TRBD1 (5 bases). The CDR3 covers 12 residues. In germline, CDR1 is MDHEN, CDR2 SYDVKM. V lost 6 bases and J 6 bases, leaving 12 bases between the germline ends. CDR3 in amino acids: CASRSGNREQYF. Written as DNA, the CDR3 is TGTGCCAGCAGGTCAGGGAACCGCGAGCAGTACTTC. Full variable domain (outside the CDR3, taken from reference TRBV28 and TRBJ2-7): DVKVTQSSRYLVKRTGEKVFLECVQDMDHENMFWYRQDPGLGLRLIYFSYDVKMKEKGDIPEGYSVSREKKERFSLILESASTNQTSMYLCASRSGNREQYFGPGTRLTVT.

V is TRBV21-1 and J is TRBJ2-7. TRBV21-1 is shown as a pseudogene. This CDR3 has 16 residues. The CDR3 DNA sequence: TGTGCCAGCAGCAGCTCTTGGACGGCCTCCTCCTACGAGCAGTACTTC. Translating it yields CASSSSWTASSYEQYF.

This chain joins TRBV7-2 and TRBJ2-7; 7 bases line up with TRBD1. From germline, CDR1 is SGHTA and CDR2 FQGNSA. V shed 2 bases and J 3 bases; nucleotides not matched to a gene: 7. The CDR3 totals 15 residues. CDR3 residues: CASSLNRGGNYEQYF. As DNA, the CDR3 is TGTGCCAGCAGCTTAAACAGGGGCGGAAACTACGAGCAGTACTTC.

CDR3 amino acids: CASSDTEKLFF. The CDR3 nucleotides read TGTGCCAGCAGCGATACGGAAAAACTGTTTTTT. The V call is TRBV6-5, the J call TRBJ1-4; D is undetermined. CDR1 is MNHEY and CDR2 is SVGAGI in the germline V gene. V dropped 6 bases and J dropped 8 bases, with 7 bases sitting between them. The CDR3 has 11 amino acids.

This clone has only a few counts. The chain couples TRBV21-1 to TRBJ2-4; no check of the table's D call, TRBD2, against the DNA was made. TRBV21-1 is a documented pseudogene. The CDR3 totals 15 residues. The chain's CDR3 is CASSNRYLAKNIQYF. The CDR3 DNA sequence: TGTGCCAGCAGCAATCGCTACCTAGCCAAAAACATTCAGTACTTC.

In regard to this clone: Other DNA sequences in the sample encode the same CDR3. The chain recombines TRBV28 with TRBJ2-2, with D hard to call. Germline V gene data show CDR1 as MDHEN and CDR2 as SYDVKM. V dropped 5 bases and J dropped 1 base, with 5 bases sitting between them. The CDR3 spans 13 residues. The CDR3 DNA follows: TGTGCCAGCAGTCTCGGGAACACCGGGGAGCTGTTTTTT. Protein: CASSLGNTGELFF. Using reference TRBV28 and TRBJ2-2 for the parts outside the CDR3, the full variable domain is DVKVTQSSRYLVKRTGEKVFLECVQDMDHENMFWYRQDPGLGLRLIYFSYDVKMKEKGDIPEGYSVSREKKERFSLILESASTNQTSMYLCASSLGNTGELFFGEGSRLTVL.

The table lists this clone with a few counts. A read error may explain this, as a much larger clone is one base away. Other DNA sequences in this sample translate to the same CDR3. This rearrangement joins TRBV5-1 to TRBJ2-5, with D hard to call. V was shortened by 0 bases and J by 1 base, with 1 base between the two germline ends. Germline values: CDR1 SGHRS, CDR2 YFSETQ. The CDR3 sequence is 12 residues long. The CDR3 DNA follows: TGCGCCAGCAGCTTGGTCCAAGAGACCCAGTACTTC. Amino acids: CASSLVQETQYF.

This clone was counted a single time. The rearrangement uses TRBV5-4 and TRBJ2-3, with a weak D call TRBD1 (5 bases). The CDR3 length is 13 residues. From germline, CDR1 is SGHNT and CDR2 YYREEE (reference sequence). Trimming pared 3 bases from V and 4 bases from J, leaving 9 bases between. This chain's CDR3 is CASSSPGSDTQYF. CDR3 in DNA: TGTGCCAGCAGCTCCCCAGGGTCAGATACGCAGTATTTT.

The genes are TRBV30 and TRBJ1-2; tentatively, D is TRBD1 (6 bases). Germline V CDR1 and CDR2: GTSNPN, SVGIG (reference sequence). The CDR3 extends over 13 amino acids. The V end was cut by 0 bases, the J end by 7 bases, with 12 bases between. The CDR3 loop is CAWSVGGGAGYTF. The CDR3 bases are TGTGCCTGGAGTGTAGGAGGGGGAGCTGGCTACACCTTC.

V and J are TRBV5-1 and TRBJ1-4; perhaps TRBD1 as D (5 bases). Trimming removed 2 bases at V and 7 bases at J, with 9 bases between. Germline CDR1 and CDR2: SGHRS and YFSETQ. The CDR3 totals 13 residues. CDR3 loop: CASSFVGGEKLFF. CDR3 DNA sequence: TGCGCCAGCAGCTTCGTGGGGGGTGAAAAACTGTTTTTT. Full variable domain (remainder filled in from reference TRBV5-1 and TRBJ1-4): KAGVTQTPRYLIKTRGQQVTLSCSPISGHRSVSWYQQTPGQGLQFLFEYFSETQRNKGNFPGRFSGRQFSNSRSEMNVSTLELGDSALYLCASSFVGGEKLFFGSGTQLSVL.

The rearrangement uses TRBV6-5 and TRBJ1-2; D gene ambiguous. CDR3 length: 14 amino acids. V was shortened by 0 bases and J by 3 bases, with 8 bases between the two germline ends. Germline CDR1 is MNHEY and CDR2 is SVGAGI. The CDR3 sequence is CASSYSSEYYGYTF. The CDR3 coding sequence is TGTGCCAGCAGTTACTCCTCGGAGTACTATGGCTACACCTTC.

CDR3 in amino acids: CASSRDIYEQYF. The CDR3 coding sequence is TGTGCCAGCAGCCGGGACATCTACGAGCAGTACTTC. This sequence joins TRBV7-9 and TRBJ2-7; maybe TRBD1 (6 bases). The CDR3 runs 12 residues. Trimming stripped 5 bases from V and 3 bases from J, with 8 bases between. The germline V gene has CDR1 SEHNR and CDR2 FQNEAQ (reference sequence).

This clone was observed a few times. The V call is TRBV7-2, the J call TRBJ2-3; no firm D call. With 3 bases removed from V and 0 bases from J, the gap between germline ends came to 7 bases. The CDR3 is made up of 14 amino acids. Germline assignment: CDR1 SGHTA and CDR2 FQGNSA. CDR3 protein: CASSFSMSTDTQYF. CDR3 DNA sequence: TGTGCCAGCAGCTTCTCAATGAGCACAGATACGCAGTATTTT.

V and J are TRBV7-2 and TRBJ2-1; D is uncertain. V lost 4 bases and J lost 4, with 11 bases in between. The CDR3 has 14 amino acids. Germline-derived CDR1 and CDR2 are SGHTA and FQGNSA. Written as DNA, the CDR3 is TGTGCCAGCAGCTGGCAACTAATTTACAATGAGCAGTTCTTC. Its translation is CASSWQLIYNEQFF.

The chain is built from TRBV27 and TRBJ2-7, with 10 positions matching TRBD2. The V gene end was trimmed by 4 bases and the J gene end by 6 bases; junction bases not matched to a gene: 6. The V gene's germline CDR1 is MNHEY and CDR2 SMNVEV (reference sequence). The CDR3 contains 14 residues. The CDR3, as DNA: TGTGCCAGCAGTTCTAGCGGGAGCCGTGGCGAGCAGTACTTC. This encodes CASSSSGSRGEQYF.

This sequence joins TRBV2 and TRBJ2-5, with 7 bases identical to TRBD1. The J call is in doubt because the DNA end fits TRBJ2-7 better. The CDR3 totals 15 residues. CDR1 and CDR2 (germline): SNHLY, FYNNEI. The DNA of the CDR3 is TGTGCCAGCAGTGAAGAGGACAGGTCCTCCTACGAGCAGTACTTC. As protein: CASSEEDRSSYEQYF.

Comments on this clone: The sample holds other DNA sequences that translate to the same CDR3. CDR3 protein: CASSFVNTEAFF. The CDR3 region has the DNA TGTGCCAGCAGCTTCGTGAACACTGAAGCTTTCTTT. The chain uses TRBV11-2 and TRBJ1-1; no reliable D call. The V gene's germline CDR1 is SGHAT and CDR2 FQNNGV. The CDR3 sequence is 12 residues long. V lost 3 bases and J 0 bases, leaving 2 bases between the germline ends.

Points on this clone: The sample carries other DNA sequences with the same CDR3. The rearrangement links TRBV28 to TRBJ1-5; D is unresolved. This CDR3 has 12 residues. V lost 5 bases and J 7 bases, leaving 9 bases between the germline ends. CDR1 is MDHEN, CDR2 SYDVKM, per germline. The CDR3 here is CASSTGGQPQHF. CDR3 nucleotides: TGTGCCAGCAGTACGGGAGGGCAGCCCCAGCATTTT.

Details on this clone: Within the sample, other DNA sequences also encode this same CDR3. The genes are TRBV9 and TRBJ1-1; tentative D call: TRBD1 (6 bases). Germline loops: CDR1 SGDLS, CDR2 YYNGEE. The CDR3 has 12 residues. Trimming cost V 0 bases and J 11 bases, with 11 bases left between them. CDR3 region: CASSVVGGSAFF. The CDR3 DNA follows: TGTGCCAGCAGCGTAGTGGGGGGCTCGGCTTTCTTT.

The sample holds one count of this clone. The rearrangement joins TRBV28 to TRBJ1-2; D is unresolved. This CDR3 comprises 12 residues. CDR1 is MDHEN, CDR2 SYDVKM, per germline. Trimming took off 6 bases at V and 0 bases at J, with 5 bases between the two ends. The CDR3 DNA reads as TGTGCCAGCAGACCGCCTAACTATGGCTACACCTTC. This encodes CASRPPNYGYTF.

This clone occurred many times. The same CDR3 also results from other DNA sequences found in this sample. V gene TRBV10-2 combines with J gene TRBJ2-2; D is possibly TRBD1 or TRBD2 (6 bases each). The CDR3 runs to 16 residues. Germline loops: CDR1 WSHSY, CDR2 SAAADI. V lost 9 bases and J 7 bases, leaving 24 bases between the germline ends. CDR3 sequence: CASKKAGTQGGGELFF. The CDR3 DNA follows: TGCGCCAGTAAAAAAGCCGGGACACAGGGAGGCGGGGAGCTGTTTTTT.